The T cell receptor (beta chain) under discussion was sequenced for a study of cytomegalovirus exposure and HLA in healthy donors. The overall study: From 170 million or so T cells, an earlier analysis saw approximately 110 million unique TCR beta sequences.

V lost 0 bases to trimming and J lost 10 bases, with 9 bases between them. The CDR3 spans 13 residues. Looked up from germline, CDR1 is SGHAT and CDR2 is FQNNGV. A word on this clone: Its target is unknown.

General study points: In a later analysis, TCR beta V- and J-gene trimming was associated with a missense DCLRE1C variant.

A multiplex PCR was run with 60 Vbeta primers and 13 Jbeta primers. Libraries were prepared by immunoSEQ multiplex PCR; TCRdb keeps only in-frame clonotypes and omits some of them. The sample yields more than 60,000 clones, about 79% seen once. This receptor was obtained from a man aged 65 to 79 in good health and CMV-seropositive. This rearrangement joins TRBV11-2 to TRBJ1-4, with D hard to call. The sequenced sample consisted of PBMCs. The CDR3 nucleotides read TGTGCCAGCAGCTTAGATGAACGGGGAAAACTGTTTTTT. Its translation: CASSLDERGKLFF.